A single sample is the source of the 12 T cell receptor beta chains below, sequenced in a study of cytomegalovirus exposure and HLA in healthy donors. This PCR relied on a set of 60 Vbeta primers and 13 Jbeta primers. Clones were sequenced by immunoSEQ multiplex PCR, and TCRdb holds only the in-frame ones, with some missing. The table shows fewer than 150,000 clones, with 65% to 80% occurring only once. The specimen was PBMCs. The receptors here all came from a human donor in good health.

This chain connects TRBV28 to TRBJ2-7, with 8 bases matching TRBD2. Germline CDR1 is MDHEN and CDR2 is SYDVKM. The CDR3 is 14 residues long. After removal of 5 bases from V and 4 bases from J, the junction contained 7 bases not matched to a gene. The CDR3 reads CASSTGTSGYEQYF. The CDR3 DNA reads TGTGCCAGCAGTACCGGGACTAGTGGGTACGAGCAGTACTTC.

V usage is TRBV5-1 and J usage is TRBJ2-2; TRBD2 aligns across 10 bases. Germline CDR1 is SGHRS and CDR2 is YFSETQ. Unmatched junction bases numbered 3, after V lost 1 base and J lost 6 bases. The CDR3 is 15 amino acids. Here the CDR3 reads CASSLPSGSPGELFF. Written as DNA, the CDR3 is TGCGCCAGCAGCTTGCCTAGCGGGAGCCCCGGGGAGCTGTTTTTT. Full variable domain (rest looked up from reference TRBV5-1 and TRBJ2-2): KAGVTQTPRYLIKTRGQQVTLSCSPISGHRSVSWYQQTPGQGLQFLFEYFSETQRNKGNFPGRFSGRQFSNSRSEMNVSTLELGDSALYLCASSLPSGSPGELFFGEGSRLTVL.

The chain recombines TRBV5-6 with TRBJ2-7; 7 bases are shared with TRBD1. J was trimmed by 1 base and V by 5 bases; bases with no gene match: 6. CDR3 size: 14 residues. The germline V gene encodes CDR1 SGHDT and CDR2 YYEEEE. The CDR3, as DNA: TGTGCCAGCAGTCTTTACAGGGGTTCCTACGAGCAGTACTTC. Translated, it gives CASSLYRGSYEQYF. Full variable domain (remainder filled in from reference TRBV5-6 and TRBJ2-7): DAGVTQSPTHLIKTRGQQVTLRCSPKSGHDTVSWYQQALGQGPQFIFQYYEEEERQRGNFPDRFSGHQFPNYSSELNVNALLLGDSALYLCASSLYRGSYEQYFGPGTRLTVT.

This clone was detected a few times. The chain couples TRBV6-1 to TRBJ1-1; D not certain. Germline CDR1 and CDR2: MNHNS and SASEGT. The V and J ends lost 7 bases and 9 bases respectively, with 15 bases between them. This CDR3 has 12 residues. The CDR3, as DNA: TGTGCCAGCATTTCCCCACAGACCCAAGCTTTCTTT. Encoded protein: CASISPQTQAFF.

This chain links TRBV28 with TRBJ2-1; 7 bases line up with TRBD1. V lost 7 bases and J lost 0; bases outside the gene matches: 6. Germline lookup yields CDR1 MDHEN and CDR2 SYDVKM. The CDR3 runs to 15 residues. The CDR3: CASIPGDSSYNEQFF. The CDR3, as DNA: TGTGCCAGCATCCCAGGGGACAGCTCCTACAATGAGCAGTTCTTC.

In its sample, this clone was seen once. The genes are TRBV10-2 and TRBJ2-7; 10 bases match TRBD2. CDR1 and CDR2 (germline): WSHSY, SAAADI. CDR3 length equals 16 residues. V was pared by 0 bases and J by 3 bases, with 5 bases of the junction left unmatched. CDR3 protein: CASSESRVAGGYEQYF. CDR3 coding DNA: TGCGCCAGCAGTGAGTCTCGGGTAGCGGGAGGCTACGAGCAGTACTTC.

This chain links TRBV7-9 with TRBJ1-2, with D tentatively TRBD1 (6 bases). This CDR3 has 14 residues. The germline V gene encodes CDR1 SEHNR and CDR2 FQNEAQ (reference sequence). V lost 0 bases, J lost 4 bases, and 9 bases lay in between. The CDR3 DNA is TGTGCCAGCAGCTTAGCAGGGGGTGGCTATGGCTACACCTTC. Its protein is CASSLAGGGYGYTF.

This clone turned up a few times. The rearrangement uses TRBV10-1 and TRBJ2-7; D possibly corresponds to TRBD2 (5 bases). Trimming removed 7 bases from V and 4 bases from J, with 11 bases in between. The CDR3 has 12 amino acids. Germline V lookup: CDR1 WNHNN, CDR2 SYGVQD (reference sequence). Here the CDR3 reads CASNRGQYEQYF. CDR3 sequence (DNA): TGCGCCAGCAATCGCGGGCAATACGAGCAGTACTTC.

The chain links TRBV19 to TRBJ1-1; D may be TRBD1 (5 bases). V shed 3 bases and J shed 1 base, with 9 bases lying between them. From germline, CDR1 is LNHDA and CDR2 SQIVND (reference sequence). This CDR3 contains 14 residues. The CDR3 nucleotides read TGTGCCAGTAGTATCAGGGCGCAGAACACTGAAGCTTTCTTT. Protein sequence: CASSIRAQNTEAFF.

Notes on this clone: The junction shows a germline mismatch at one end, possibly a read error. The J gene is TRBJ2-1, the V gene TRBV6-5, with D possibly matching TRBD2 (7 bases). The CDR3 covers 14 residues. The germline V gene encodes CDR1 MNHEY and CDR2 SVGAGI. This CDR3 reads CASSPGEGYNGQFF. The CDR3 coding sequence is TGTGCCAGCAGCCCAGGGGAGGGCTACAATGGGCAGTTCTTC.

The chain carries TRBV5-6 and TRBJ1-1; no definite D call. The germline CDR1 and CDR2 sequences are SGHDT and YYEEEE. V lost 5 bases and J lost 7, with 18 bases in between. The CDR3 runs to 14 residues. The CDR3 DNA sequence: TGTGCCAGCAGTCTGGTTGTAGCAGCGTATGAAGCTTTCTTT. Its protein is CASSLVVAAYEAFF.

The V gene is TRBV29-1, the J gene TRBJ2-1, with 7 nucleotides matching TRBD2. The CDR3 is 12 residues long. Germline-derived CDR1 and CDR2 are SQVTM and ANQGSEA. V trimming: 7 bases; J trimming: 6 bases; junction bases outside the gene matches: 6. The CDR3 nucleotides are TGCAGCGCCAGGACTAGTCCCAATGAGCAGTTCTTC. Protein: CSARTSPNEQFF.